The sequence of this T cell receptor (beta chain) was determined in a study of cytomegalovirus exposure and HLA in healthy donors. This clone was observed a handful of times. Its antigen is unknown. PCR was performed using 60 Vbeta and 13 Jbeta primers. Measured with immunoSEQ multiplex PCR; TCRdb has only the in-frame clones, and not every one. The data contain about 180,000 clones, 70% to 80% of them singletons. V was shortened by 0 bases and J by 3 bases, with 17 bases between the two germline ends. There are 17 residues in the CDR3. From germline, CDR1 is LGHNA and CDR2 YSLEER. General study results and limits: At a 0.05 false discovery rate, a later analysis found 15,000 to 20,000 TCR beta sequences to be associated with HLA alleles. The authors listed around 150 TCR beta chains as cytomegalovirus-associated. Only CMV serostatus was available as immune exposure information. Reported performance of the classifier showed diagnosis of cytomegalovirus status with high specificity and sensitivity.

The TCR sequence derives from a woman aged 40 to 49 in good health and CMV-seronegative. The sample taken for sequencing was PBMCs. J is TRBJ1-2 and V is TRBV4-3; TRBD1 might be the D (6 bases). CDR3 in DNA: TGCGCCAGCAGCCAAGATTTAGGACAGACTCAACACTATGGCTACACCTTC. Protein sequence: CASSQDLGQTQHYGYTF.